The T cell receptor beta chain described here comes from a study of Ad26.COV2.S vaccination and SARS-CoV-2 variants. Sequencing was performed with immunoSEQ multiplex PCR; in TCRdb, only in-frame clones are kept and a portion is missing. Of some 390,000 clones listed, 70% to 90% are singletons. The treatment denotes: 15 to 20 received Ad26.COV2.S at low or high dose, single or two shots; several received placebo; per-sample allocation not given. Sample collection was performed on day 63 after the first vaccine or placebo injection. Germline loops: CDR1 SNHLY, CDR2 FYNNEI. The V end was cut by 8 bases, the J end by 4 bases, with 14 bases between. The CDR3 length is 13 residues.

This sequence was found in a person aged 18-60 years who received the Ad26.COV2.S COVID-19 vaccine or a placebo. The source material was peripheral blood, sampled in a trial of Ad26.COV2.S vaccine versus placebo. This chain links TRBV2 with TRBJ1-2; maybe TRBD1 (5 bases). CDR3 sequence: CASRTDTSYGYTF. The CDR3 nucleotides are TGTGCCAGCCGGACGGACACTAGCTATGGCTACACCTTC.